The next 18 T cell receptor beta chains were all read from a single sample in a study of T cells in localized non-small cell lung cancer (dated by TCRdb to 2020 to 2022). The library was obtained by the immunoSEQ multiplex PCR assay. The source is immuneACCESS, and TCRdb retained only in-frame sequences with V and J called. Part of the clones is not carried over; for the studies checked, unresolved V genes explain less than half of this, and the remainder is unexplained. This sample gives tens of thousands of clones in total; about 88% of them show up just once. The top ten clonotypes cover 2.5% of the sample. The sequencing here drew on PBMCs, taken before any cancer treatment. These TCRs come from a man aged 35 to 70 with stage II lung adenocarcinoma.

This clone was detected a few times. The chain carries TRBV6-1 and TRBJ1-2; D is uncertain. V lost 2 bases and J 2 bases, leaving 3 bases between the germline ends. The CDR3 contains 12 residues. Germline V gene lookup returns CDR1 MNHNS and CDR2 SASEGT. CDR3 coding DNA: TGTGCCAGCAGTGAACGGAACTATGGCTACACCTTC. Residues: CASSERNYGYTF.

The CDR3 loop reads CARGERRGYTF. For the CDR3, the DNA is TGTGCCAGGGGGGAACGGAGGGGCTACACCTTC. V gene TRBV25-1 combines with J gene TRBJ1-2; D possibly corresponds to TRBD1 (5 bases). V dropped 9 bases and J dropped 8 bases, with 13 bases sitting between them. The CDR3 is 11 amino acids. Germline V gene data show CDR1 as MGHDK and CDR2 as SYGVNS.

J is TRBJ2-1 and V is TRBV5-6, with TRBD2 matching over 8 bases. V lost 0 bases, J lost 4 bases, and 3 bases stayed unmatched. The CDR3 contains 15 residues. Germline assignment: CDR1 SGHDT and CDR2 YYEEEE. CDR3 residues: CASSLGGGPYNEQFF. DNA of the CDR3: TGTGCCAGCAGCTTGGGCGGGGGGCCTTACAATGAGCAGTTCTTC. The whole variable domain, remainder taken from reference TRBV5-6 and TRBJ2-1, is DAGVTQSPTHLIKTRGQQVTLRCSPKSGHDTVSWYQQALGQGPQFIFQYYEEEERQRGNFPDRFSGHQFPNYSSELNVNALLLGDSALYLCASSLGGGPYNEQFFGPGTRLTVL.

In DNA, the CDR3 is TGTGCCAGTAGTAATGACAGGGTCGAAAGGATTAATCAGCCCCAGCATTTT. Protein product: CASSNDRVERINQPQHF. The V and J genes are TRBV19 and TRBJ1-5, with 7 bases matching TRBD1. The CDR3 is 17 residues long. V lost 4 bases and J lost 4; bases outside the gene matches: 13. The germline V gene encodes CDR1 LNHDA and CDR2 SQIVND (reference sequence).

This chain uses TRBV11-2 with TRBJ2-7, with no clear D. V was trimmed by 4 bases and J by 4 bases, leaving 8 bases between them. Per the germline V gene, CDR1 is SGHAT and CDR2 is FQNNGV. This CDR3 has 12 amino acids. CDR3 in amino acids: CASSSQMYEQYV. The CDR3 DNA reads TGTGCCAGCAGCTCACAAATGTACGAGCAGTACGTC.

CDR3 DNA: TGTGCCAGCACCAACGGAGAGGGGGCGCATGGCTACACCTTC. It specifies CASTNGEGAHGYTF. This rearrangement joins TRBV6-1 to TRBJ1-2; 7 bases map to TRBD1. V gave up 7 bases and J gave up 6 bases; unmatched junction bases: 11. The CDR3 is made up of 14 amino acids. Germline V lookup: CDR1 MNHNS, CDR2 SASEGT.

The gene calls are TRBV5-1 and TRBJ1-2; D may be TRBD1 (6 bases). The germline V gene has CDR1 SGHRS and CDR2 YFSETQ. Trimming took 7 bases from V and 4 from J, leaving 11 bases between them. The CDR3 is 12 residues long. The CDR3 DNA reads as TGCGCCAGCGGGGGGGCGACCTATGGCTACACCTTC. It translates to CASGGATYGYTF.

The chain has TRBV5-6 and TRBJ2-7; D is undetermined. Germline V gives CDR1 SGHDT, CDR2 YYEEEE. There are 11 residues in the CDR3. Trimming left V 0 bases short and J 6 bases short, with 4 bases between. In DNA, the CDR3 is TGTGCCAGCAGCTTGGAAGGCGAGCAGTACTTC. This codes for CASSLEGEQYF.

CDR3 sequence reads: CASSDEGTQNTGELFF. Written as DNA, the CDR3 is TGTGCCAGCAGTGATGAGGGAACGCAGAACACCGGGGAGCTGTTTTTT. V is TRBV25-1 and J is TRBJ2-2; tentatively, D is TRBD2 (5 bases). The CDR3 has 16 amino acids. Trimming removed 3 bases from V and 1 base from J, with 12 bases in between. Germline CDR1 and CDR2: MGHDK and SYGVNS.

The CDR3 is CASSIDNEQFF. Written as DNA, the CDR3 is TGTGCCAGCAGCATTGACAATGAGCAGTTCTTC. The rearrangement uses TRBV7-9 and TRBJ2-1, with no clear D. V lost 5 bases and J lost 5, with 4 bases in between. The V gene's germline CDR1 is SEHNR and CDR2 FQNEAQ (reference sequence). The CDR3 consists of 11 residues.

The V and J genes are TRBV6-1 and TRBJ1-1; TRBD1 might be the D (6 bases). V shed 6 bases and J shed 7 bases, with 18 bases lying between them. Germline lookup yields CDR1 MNHNS and CDR2 SASEGT. This CDR3 is built from 14 residues. CDR3 residues: CASSSVGGTSEAFF. In DNA, the CDR3 is TGTGCCAGCAGCTCAGTAGGGGGAACGAGTGAAGCTTTCTTT.

The chain has TRBV5-6 and TRBJ2-7; no firm D call. The CDR3 consists of 14 residues. Trimming pared 4 bases from V and 7 bases from J, leaving 18 bases between. Germline values: CDR1 SGHDT, CDR2 YYEEEE. In DNA form, the CDR3 reads TGTGCCAGCAGCGTGCCAGAGCTCTACGCAGAGCAGTACTTC. It encodes CASSVPELYAEQYF.

The chain employs TRBV2 and TRBJ1-5, with 9 bases matching TRBD1. CDR1 and CDR2 from the germline V gene are SNHLY and FYNNEI. Unmatched junction bases numbered 18, after V lost 5 bases and J lost 7 bases. CDR3 size: 18 residues. In DNA, the CDR3 is TGTGCCAGCAGTTGGACAGGGGATAAGACCCCCCGGGAGCAGCCCCAGCATTTT. Its translation is CASSWTGDKTPREQPQHF.

This chain joins TRBV6-1 and TRBJ2-5; perhaps TRBD2 as D (6 bases). Germline CDR1 is MNHNS and CDR2 is SASEGT. The ends were cut back, 9 bases at V and 2 bases at J, with 19 bases in the middle. The CDR3 contains 15 residues. The CDR3 nucleotides are TGTGCCAGTCTCAATCCGGGGGATAATCAAGAGACCCAGTACTTC. Amino acids: CASLNPGDNQETQYF.

A note on this clone: This sequence may be a read error, since a much larger clone differs from it by one base. Other DNA sequences in this specimen translate into the identical CDR3. The V gene is TRBV6-1, the J gene TRBJ1-6; TRBD1 matches 7 bases. The CDR3 contains 14 residues. V was clipped by 6 bases and J by 5 bases; unmatched bases: 4. In germline, CDR1 is MNHNS, CDR2 SASEGT. DNA for the CDR3: TGTGCCAGCAGCACGGGACAGCATAATTCACCCCTCCACTTT. This encodes CASSTGQHNSPLHF.

V usage is TRBV15 and J usage is TRBJ1-5, with D perhaps matching TRBD1 (6 bases). The CDR3 totals 16 residues. Germline V gene data show CDR1 as LNHNV and CDR2 as YYDKDF (reference sequence). Trimming took off 0 bases at V and 3 bases at J, with 12 bases between the two ends. The CDR3 region is CATSRERGQLNQPQHF. CDR3 bases: TGTGCCACCAGCAGAGAGCGTGGACAGCTCAATCAGCCCCAGCATTTT.

This clone was seen once. The rearrangement links TRBV11-3 to TRBJ2-2; D is ambiguous. Germline V gene sequence: CDR1 SGHNT, CDR2 YENEEA. Trimming left V 2 bases short and J 7 bases short, with 11 bases between. There are 14 residues in the CDR3. CDR3 residues: CASSLRLYGGELFF. The CDR3 nucleotides read TGTGCCAGCAGCTTAAGGTTATACGGCGGGGAGCTGTTTTTT. The whole variable domain, remainder taken from reference TRBV11-3 and TRBJ2-2, is EAGVVQSPRYKIIEKKQPVAFWCNPISGHNTLYWYLQNLGQGPELLIRYENEEAVDDSQLPKDRFSAERLKGVDSTLKIQPAELGDSAVYLCASSLRLYGGELFFGEGSRLTVL.

The chain is built from TRBV5-1 and TRBJ2-3; 7 bases fit TRBD2. Germline V gene lookup returns CDR1 SGHRS and CDR2 YFSETQ. The CDR3 contains 14 residues. V gave up 3 bases and J gave up 1 base; unmatched junction bases: 2. CDR3 nucleotide sequence: TGCGCCAGCAGCTCCCGGGGGGGCACAGATACGCAGTATTTT. Translating gives CASSSRGGTDTQYF.